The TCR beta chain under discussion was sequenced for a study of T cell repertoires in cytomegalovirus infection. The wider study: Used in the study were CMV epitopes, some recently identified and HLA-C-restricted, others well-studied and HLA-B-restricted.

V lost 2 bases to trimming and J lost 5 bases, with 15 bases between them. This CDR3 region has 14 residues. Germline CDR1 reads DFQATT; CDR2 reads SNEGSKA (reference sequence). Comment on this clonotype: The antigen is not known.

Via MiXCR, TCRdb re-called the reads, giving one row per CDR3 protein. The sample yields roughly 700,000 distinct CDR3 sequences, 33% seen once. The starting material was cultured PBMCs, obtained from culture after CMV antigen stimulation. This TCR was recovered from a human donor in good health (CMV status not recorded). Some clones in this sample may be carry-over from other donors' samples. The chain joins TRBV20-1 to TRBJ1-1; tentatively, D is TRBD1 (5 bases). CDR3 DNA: TGCAGTGCTAGACCCGCGGGGGTGAGAACTGAAGCTTTCTTT. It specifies CSARPAGVRTEAFF.